Reported below is one TCR beta chain. This CDR3 has 11 residues. This sample stems from a study of blood T cell repertoires in COVID-19. Study information: The United States, Italy and Spain provided the acute and convalescent COVID-19 samples.

Some clones are missing from TCRdb's copy, which holds only in-frame ones; the method was immunoSEQ multiplex PCR. The table lists roughly 250,000 clones, 85% to 90% of them singletons, with about 1% in the top ten. Source material: PBMCs or T cells enriched from blood (not recorded which). This receptor was identified in a man aged 50 or older who had been exposed to COVID-19. V gene TRBV21-1 combines with J gene TRBJ2-7; TRBD1, as called in the table, went unchecked against the DNA. TRBV21-1 has pseudogene status. CDR3 loop: CASNIPYEQYF. Written as DNA, the CDR3 is TGTGCCAGCAACATCCCCTACGAGCAGTACTTC.